Presented here are 21 T cell receptor beta chains from one specimen sequenced in a study of cytomegalovirus exposure and HLA in healthy donors. This PCR relied on a set of 60 Vbeta primers and 13 Jbeta primers. Sequenced by immunoSEQ multiplex PCR; TCRdb stores in-frame clones only, minus some. The sample lists tens of thousands of clones, over 70% occurring once. Sample: PBMCs. These receptors originate from a man between 60 and 70 years old in good health and CMV-seropositive.

The chain employs TRBV10-3 and TRBJ2-5; weak D call: TRBD2 (6 bases). The end of the DNA is better explained by TRBJ2-7, so the J call may be wrong. The CDR3 covers 14 residues. In germline, CDR1 is ENHRY, CDR2 SYGVKD. The CDR3 bases are TGTGCCATCAGTGGTTATGGTGGGCGGGGCGAGCAGTACTTC. Its protein is CAISGYGGRGEQYF.

The CDR3 DNA reads TGTGCCAGCAGCTTAGACTCTCAGGTTTCCTACGAGCAGTACTTC. This codes for CASSLDSQVSYEQYF. The rearrangement links TRBV7-2 to TRBJ2-7; D gene uncertain. Germline V gene lookup returns CDR1 SGHTA and CDR2 FQGNSA. V lost 1 base to trimming and J lost 1 base, with 11 bases between them. This CDR3 spans 15 amino acids.

This chain uses TRBV5-1 with TRBJ1-2; no firm D call. The V gene lost 0 bases and the J gene lost 2 bases, with 11 bases spanning the gap. CDR3 size: 15 residues. Germline V gene lookup returns CDR1 SGHRS and CDR2 YFSETQ. In nucleotides, the CDR3 is TGCGCCAGCAGCTTGGGGGGAGACCTCAACTATGGCTACACCTTC. Translation: CASSLGGDLNYGYTF. The entire variable domain, with the rest obtained from reference TRBV5-1 and TRBJ1-2, is as follows: KAGVTQTPRYLIKTRGQQVTLSCSPISGHRSVSWYQQTPGQGLQFLFEYFSETQRNKGNFPGRFSGRQFSNSRSEMNVSTLELGDSALYLCASSLGGDLNYGYTFGSGTRLTVV.

The chain has TRBV9 and TRBJ2-3, with 10 bases identical to TRBD2. The CDR3 has 15 amino acids. Germline CDR1 is SGDLS and CDR2 is YYNGEE. J was trimmed by 0 bases and V by 7 bases; bases with no gene match: 5. The CDR3 spells CASGLAGVSTDTQYF. As DNA, the CDR3 is TGTGCCAGCGGCCTAGCGGGGGTAAGCACAGATACGCAGTATTTT.

This clone was observed a handful of times. J is TRBJ1-4 and V is TRBV6-1; 9 nucleotides agree with TRBD1. The germline CDR1 and CDR2 sequences are MNHNS and SASEGT. CDR3 length equals 14 residues. Germline trimming cut 4 bases from V and 5 bases from J; bases unmatched to any gene: 2. Here the CDR3 DNA reads TGTGCCAGCAGTGCTGGGACAGGGAATGAAAAACTGTTTTTT. Its translation is CASSAGTGNEKLFF.

This clone was counted a few times. V usage is TRBV10-3 and J usage is TRBJ2-7; D might be TRBD1 (5 bases). This CDR3 has 15 amino acids. The ends were cut back, 0 bases at V and 5 bases at J, with 14 bases in the middle. Germline V gene data show CDR1 as ENHRY and CDR2 as SYGVKD. For the CDR3, the DNA is TGTGCCATCAGTGAGTCGGGGCAGGGAAGCCACGAGCAGTACTTC. It translates to CAISESGQGSHEQYF.

The chain links TRBV30 to TRBJ1-2; D is unresolved. The CDR3 has 13 amino acids. Trimming took off 5 bases at V and 6 bases at J, with 16 bases between the two ends. CDR1 and CDR2 (germline): GTSNPN, SVGIG (reference sequence). The CDR3 region is CAWDHSTRDGYTF. CDR3 nucleotides: TGTGCCTGGGATCATTCAACACGGGATGGCTACACCTTC.

The rearrangement joins TRBV27 to TRBJ1-1; TRBD1 matches at 9 bases. This CDR3 comprises 15 residues. The V segment lost 4 bases and the J segment 6 bases; nucleotides outside the gene matches: 9. From germline, CDR1 is MNHEY and CDR2 SMNVEV (reference sequence). The CDR3 loop reads CASSSPGTGRAEAFF. The CDR3 DNA reads as TGTGCCAGCAGTTCCCCGGGGACAGGGCGGGCTGAAGCTTTCTTT.

The chain recombines TRBV7-9 with TRBJ2-2, with D unclear. The CDR3 is 13 amino acids. The V and J ends lost 6 bases and 0 bases respectively, with 5 bases between them. Germline V gene sequence: CDR1 SEHNR, CDR2 FQNEAQ (reference sequence). The CDR3 nucleotides read TGTGCCAGCAGTACAGCGAACACCGGGGAGCTGTTTTTT. Residues: CASSTANTGELFF.

V and J are TRBV11-3 and TRBJ2-3; 9 bases are a match to TRBD1. The CDR3 spans 16 residues. The trim removed 1 base at V and 0 bases at J, leaving 2 bases unmatched. Germline CDR1 and CDR2: SGHNT and YENEEA. The CDR3 nucleotides read TGTGCCAGCAGCTTAGTTGGACAGGGGAGCACAGATACGCAGTATTTT. It translates to CASSLVGQGSTDTQYF.

This chain links TRBV7-9 with TRBJ2-5; perhaps TRBD1 as D (5 bases). V lost 4 bases and J lost 5, with 14 bases in between. Per the germline V gene, CDR1 is SEHNR and CDR2 is FQNEAQ (reference sequence). The CDR3 runs to 14 residues. CDR3 coding DNA: TGTGCCAGCAGCTCCCTTGGGGCAGGGGAGACCCAGTACTTC. Translated: CASSSLGAGETQYF.

The chain joins TRBV6-6 to TRBJ2-7; D may be TRBD2 (6 bases). CDR3 length: 16 amino acids. CDR1 MNHNY and CDR2 SVGAGI come from the germline V gene (reference sequence). The V end lost 0 bases, the J end lost 3 bases, and 15 bases lay between the germline ends. The CDR3 loop reads CASSYSSGTTSYEQYF. DNA of the CDR3: TGTGCCAGCAGTTACTCTAGCGGAACGACAAGCTACGAGCAGTACTTC.

The rearrangement uses TRBV6-5 and TRBJ1-2, with D possibly TRBD1 on 5 matching bases. With 2 bases removed from V and 7 bases from J, the gap between germline ends came to 14 bases. Germline values: CDR1 MNHEY, CDR2 SVGAGI. The CDR3 is made up of 14 amino acids. DNA of the CDR3: TGTGCCAGCAGTTACGGGGCAGGGTTGGCTGGCTACACCTTC. Amino acids: CASSYGAGLAGYTF.

The J gene is TRBJ1-5, the V gene TRBV10-2; perhaps TRBD1 as D (5 bases). Trimming cost V 8 bases and J 0 bases, with 11 bases left between them. The CDR3 has 14 residues. Germline V gene data show CDR1 as WSHSY and CDR2 as SAAADI. For the CDR3, the DNA is TGCGCCAGCCGCGGGGGTAATAGCAATCAGCCCCAGCATTTT. Its protein is CASRGGNSNQPQHF.

This clone came up once. The chain carries TRBV19 and TRBJ2-4, with D possibly being TRBD2 (6 bases). The CDR3 totals 20 residues. V was clipped by 0 bases and J by 0 bases, with 21 bases between them. Germline CDR1 LNHDA, CDR2 SQIVND (reference sequence). CDR3: CASSIDAGQRTLLAKNIQYF. As DNA, the CDR3 is TGTGCCAGTAGTATAGATGCGGGGCAGCGGACCCTACTAGCCAAAAACATTCAGTACTTC. The full variable domain, with the rest looked up from reference TRBV19 and TRBJ2-4, is DGGITQSPKYLFRKEGQNVTLSCEQNLNHDAMYWYRQDPGQGLRLIYYSQIVNDFQKGDIAEGYSVSREKKESFPLTVTSAQKNPTAFYLCASSIDAGQRTLLAKNIQYFGAGTRLSVL.

This chain joins TRBV4-2 and TRBJ2-1, with TRBD2 matching 12 bases. The CDR3 has 18 amino acids. Germline V CDR1 and CDR2: LGHNA, YNFKEQ. Trimming took 1 base from V and 8 from J; bases not matched to a gene: 12. CDR3 DNA sequence: TGTGCCAGCAGCCAAGTTTCTAGCGGGAGGGCCGGTGTAGATGAGCAGTTCTTC. This codes for CASSQVSSGRAGVDEQFF.

In this sample, this clone turned up a few times. The rearrangement links TRBV27 to TRBJ2-5; 9 nucleotides align to TRBD1. TRBJ2-7 explains the end of the DNA better; the J call may be wrong. CDR3 length equals 16 residues. The germline V gene encodes CDR1 MNHEY and CDR2 SMNVEV (reference sequence). The CDR3 DNA sequence: TGTGCCAGCAGTTCCCACGGGACAGGGATTTTTTACGAGCAGTACTTC. As protein: CASSSHGTGIFYEQYF.

The V gene is TRBV29-1, the J gene TRBJ2-7; 8 bases line up with TRBD1. The V and J ends lost 6 bases and 7 bases, in that order; junction bases with no gene match: 5. The CDR3 runs to 11 residues. CDR1 is SQVTM and CDR2 is ANQGSEA in the germline V gene. CDR3 region: CSVGDRREQYF. In DNA form, the CDR3 reads TGCAGCGTCGGGGACAGGCGGGAGCAGTACTTC.

The gene calls are TRBV6-6 and TRBJ1-1, with TRBD1 identical over 11 bases. J gave up 4 bases and V 9 bases, and 7 bases lay outside the gene matches. Germline CDR1 is MNHNY and CDR2 is SVGAGI (reference sequence). The CDR3 is 14 residues long. The CDR3 bases are TGTGCCAGTAAGATCGGGACAGGGGGCACTGAAGCTTTCTTT. The encoded protein is CASKIGTGGTEAFF.

V and J are TRBV5-1 and TRBJ2-1; unclear D gene. This CDR3 comprises 16 residues. V lost 4 bases and J 3 bases, leaving 17 bases between the germline ends. CDR1 is SGHRS, CDR2 YFSETQ, per germline. DNA for the CDR3: TGCGCCAGCAGCACGGGTCTCCCCGATGGCTACAATGAGCAGTTCTTC. It is translated as CASSTGLPDGYNEQFF. The whole variable domain, remainder taken from reference TRBV5-1 and TRBJ2-1, is KAGVTQTPRYLIKTRGQQVTLSCSPISGHRSVSWYQQTPGQGLQFLFEYFSETQRNKGNFPGRFSGRQFSNSRSEMNVSTLELGDSALYLCASSTGLPDGYNEQFFGPGTRLTVL.

The CDR3, as DNA: TGCAGTGCTCTCAGGGGATCCCTCCCGTACTTC. This gives the protein CSALRGSLPYF. V and J are TRBV20-1 and TRBJ2-4, with a possible D match to TRBD1 (6 bases). CDR3 length equals 11 residues. Germline loops: CDR1 DFQATT, CDR2 SNEGSKA (reference sequence). Trimming pared 5 bases from V and 15 bases from J, leaving 17 bases between.